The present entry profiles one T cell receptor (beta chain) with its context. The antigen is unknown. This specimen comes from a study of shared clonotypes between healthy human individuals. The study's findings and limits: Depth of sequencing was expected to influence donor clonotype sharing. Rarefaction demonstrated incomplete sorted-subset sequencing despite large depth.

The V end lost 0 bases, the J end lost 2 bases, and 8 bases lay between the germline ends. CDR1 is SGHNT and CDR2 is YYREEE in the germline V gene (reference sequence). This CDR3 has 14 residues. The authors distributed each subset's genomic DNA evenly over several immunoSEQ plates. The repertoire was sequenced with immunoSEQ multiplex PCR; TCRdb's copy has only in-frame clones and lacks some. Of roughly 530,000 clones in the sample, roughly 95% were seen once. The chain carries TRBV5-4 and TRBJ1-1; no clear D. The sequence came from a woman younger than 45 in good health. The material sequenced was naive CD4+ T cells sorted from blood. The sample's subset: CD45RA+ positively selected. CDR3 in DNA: TGTGCCAGCAGCTTGGACACAGTTAACACTGAAGCTTTCTTT. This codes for CASSLDTVNTEAFF.